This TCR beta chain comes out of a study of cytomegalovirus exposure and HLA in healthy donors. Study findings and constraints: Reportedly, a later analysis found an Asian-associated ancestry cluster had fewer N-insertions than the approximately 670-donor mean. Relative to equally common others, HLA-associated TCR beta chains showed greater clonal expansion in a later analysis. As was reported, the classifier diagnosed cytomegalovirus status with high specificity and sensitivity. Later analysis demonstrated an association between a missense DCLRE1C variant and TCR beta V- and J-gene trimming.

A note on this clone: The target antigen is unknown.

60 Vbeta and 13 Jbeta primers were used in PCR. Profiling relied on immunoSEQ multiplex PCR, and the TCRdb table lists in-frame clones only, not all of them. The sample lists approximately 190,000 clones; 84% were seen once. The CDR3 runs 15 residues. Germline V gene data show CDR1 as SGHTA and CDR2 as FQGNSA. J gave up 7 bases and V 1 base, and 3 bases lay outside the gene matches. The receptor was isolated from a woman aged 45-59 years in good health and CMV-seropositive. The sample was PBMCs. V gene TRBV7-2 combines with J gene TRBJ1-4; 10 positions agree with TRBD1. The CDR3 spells CASSLVGDRGEKLFF. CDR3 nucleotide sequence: TGTGCCAGCAGCTTAGTAGGGGACAGGGGTGAAAAACTGTTTTTT.